The 19 T cell receptor beta chains given below trace back to one sample, sequenced in a study of blood T cell repertoires in COVID-19. Some clones are missing from TCRdb's copy, which holds only in-frame ones; the method was immunoSEQ multiplex PCR. The sample includes some 150,000 clones, over 70% seen only once; the top ten take 0.5% to 0.65%. The specimen sequenced was peripheral blood. The source is a man aged 60 to 75 with acute or convalescent COVID-19.

The chain has TRBV14 and TRBJ2-5, with TRBD2 matching over 7 bases. CDR3 length equals 18 residues. The germline V gene encodes CDR1 SGHDN and CDR2 FVKESK. J was trimmed by 4 bases and V by 4 bases; bases with no gene match: 18. The CDR3 sequence is CASSLPKQRLAIAETQYF. The CDR3 region has the DNA TGTGCCAGCAGCCTCCCCAAGCAGAGACTAGCAATTGCAGAGACCCAGTACTTC.

The chain links TRBV9 to TRBJ1-4; TRBD1 matches 8 bases. The CDR3 is made up of 16 amino acids. V shed 3 bases, J shed 2 bases, and the junction held 6 bases outside the gene matches. The germline V gene has CDR1 SGDLS and CDR2 YYNGEE. The CDR3 loop is CASSGTGYGTNEKLFF. DNA of the CDR3: TGTGCCAGCAGCGGGACAGGGTACGGCACTAATGAAAAACTGTTTTTT. Together with reference TRBV9 and TRBJ1-4, the CDR3 gives the full variable domain: DSGVTQTPKHLITATGQRVTLRCSPRSGDLSVYWYQQSLDQGLQFLIQYYNGEERAKGNILERFSAQQFPDLHSELNLSSLELGDSALYFCASSGTGYGTNEKLFFGSGTQLSVL.

The chain combines TRBV19 with TRBJ1-1; D is perhaps TRBD1 (6 bases). V lost 5 bases to trimming and J lost 0 bases, with 19 bases between them. This CDR3 has 17 amino acids. Germline assignment: CDR1 LNHDA and CDR2 SQIVND (reference sequence). This CDR3 reads CASSPRGRGGVNTEAFF. CDR3 bases: TGTGCCAGTAGTCCTCGTGGGAGGGGGGGAGTGAACACTGAAGCTTTCTTT.

V gene TRBV4-3 combines with J gene TRBJ1-3; the D is unclear. V was trimmed by 0 bases and J by 0 bases, leaving 6 bases between them. CDR1 is LGHNA and CDR2 is YSLEER in the germline V gene. CDR3 length: 15 amino acids. CDR3 bases: TGCGCCAGCAGCCAAGATCCCAGCTCTGGAAACACCATATATTTT. Translated: CASSQDPSSGNTIYF.

The rearrangement links TRBV2 to TRBJ2-5, with D maybe TRBD1 (5 bases). Trimming shortened V by 8 bases and J by 5 bases, and 18 bases separated the two germline ends. Germline-derived CDR1 and CDR2 are SNHLY and FYNNEI. There are 14 residues in the CDR3. CDR3 residues: CASQGRVRSETQYF. The CDR3 nucleotides are TGTGCCAGCCAGGGCAGGGTTCGATCTGAGACCCAGTACTTC.

CDR3 in DNA: TGTGCCAGCAGTTACATCGGGGGGAGCTCCTACGAGCAGTACTTC. This codes for CASSYIGGSSYEQYF. The chain recombines TRBV6-2 or TRBV6-3 with TRBJ2-7, with 7 positions matching TRBD2. The CDR3 runs to 15 residues. V was clipped by 2 bases and J by 0 bases; unmatched bases: 4. The germline CDR1 and CDR2 sequences are MNHEY and SVGEGT.

A remark on this clone: This sample includes further DNA sequences coding for the same CDR3. The chain joins TRBV28 to TRBJ2-7; TRBD2 matches 7 bases. The germline gives CDR1 MDHEN, CDR2 SYDVKM. V dropped 2 bases and J dropped 1; count of bases not matched to a gene: 5. The CDR3 totals 15 residues. The CDR3 sequence is CASSLTGGPSYEQYF. CDR3 DNA: TGTGCCAGCAGTTTAACGGGAGGCCCGTCCTACGAGCAGTACTTC.

The chain links TRBV23-1 to TRBJ2-7, with 8 bases lining up with TRBD2. TRBV23-1 has ORF status, its function being uncertain. Unmatched junction bases numbered 11, after V lost 0 bases and J lost 4 bases. The length of the CDR3 is 17 residues. The CDR3 spells CASSQSKVPAGVYEQYF. The CDR3 DNA follows: TGCGCCAGCAGTCAATCTAAGGTACCAGCGGGAGTTTACGAGCAGTACTTC.

V and J are TRBV4-3 and TRBJ2-7; a possible D gene is TRBD2 (5 bases). CDR1 is LGHNA and CDR2 is YSLEER in the germline V gene. The V end lost 4 bases, the J end lost 2 bases, and 12 bases lay between the germline ends. The CDR3 is 14 residues long. CDR3 region: CASSLRSGTYEQYF. The DNA of the CDR3 is TGCGCCAGCAGCCTAAGAAGCGGAACCTACGAGCAGTACTTC.

This clone has just a few counts. J is TRBJ2-2 and V is TRBV4-2; 8 bases map to TRBD1. This CDR3 spans 14 amino acids. CDR1 is LGHNA, CDR2 YNFKEQ, per germline. V shed 4 bases and J 4 bases; nucleotides not matched to a gene: 2. The CDR3 DNA sequence: TGTGCCAGCAGCCCAGGGGGCACCACCGGGGAGCTGTTTTTT. Its translation is CASSPGGTTGELFF.

The genes are TRBV5-1 and TRBJ2-3, with D possibly being TRBD1 (7 bases). This CDR3 is built from 17 residues. Germline CDR1 is SGHRS and CDR2 is YFSETQ. V was cut by 0 bases and J by 3 bases, with 17 bases left in between. This CDR3 is CASSLDRRVQGTDTQYF. Written as DNA, the CDR3 is TGCGCCAGCAGCTTGGACCGGAGGGTACAGGGGACAGATACGCAGTATTTT.

This chain uses TRBV24-1 with TRBJ2-7; D may be TRBD2 (7 bases). The CDR3 loop spans 15 amino acids. V was clipped by 4 bases and J by 0 bases, with 12 bases between them. Germline V gene data show CDR1 as KGHDR and CDR2 as SFDVKD. DNA of the CDR3: TGTGCCACCAGTGAAGGAGGGGGGGGCTCCTACGAGCAGTACTTC. Its translation: CATSEGGGGSYEQYF.

This chain links TRBV10-3 with TRBJ2-2, with D possibly being TRBD2 (5 bases). The germline V gene has CDR1 ENHRY and CDR2 SYGVKD. Trimming took off 4 bases at V and 0 bases at J, with 21 bases between the two ends. This CDR3 spans 19 amino acids. The CDR3 loop is CAISGMLSSTLSNTGELFF. CDR3 nucleotides: TGTGCCATCAGTGGAATGTTGTCTAGCACCCTATCGAACACCGGGGAGCTGTTTTTT.

A few counts support this clone. As DNA, the CDR3 is TGTGCCAGCAGCCCAAATCCACAACCCGGGGAGCTGTTTTTT. The encoded protein is CASSPNPQPGELFF. The chain joins TRBV7-3 to TRBJ2-2; D gene unclear. The CDR3 is 14 residues long. Germline V lookup: CDR1 SGHTA, CDR2 FQGTGA. Deletions cut 5 bases from V and 6 bases from J, with 13 bases between.

The genes are TRBV2 and TRBJ1-1; TRBD1 aligns across 7 bases. Germline trimming cut 10 bases from V and 0 bases from J; bases unmatched to any gene: 11. Per germline, CDR1 SNHLY and CDR2 FYNNEI. The CDR3 is made up of 15 amino acids. CDR3 DNA: TGTGCCAAGTCACAGGGGTGGACCATGAACACTGAAGCTTTCTTT. It translates to CAKSQGWTMNTEAFF.

This clone was seen more than once but under ten times. The chain has TRBV28 and TRBJ2-7; 9 bases map to TRBD1. The junction had 9 bases not matched to a gene; V was cut back by 5 bases and J by 4 bases. Germline values: CDR1 MDHEN, CDR2 SYDVKM. This CDR3 comprises 15 residues. The CDR3 reads CASSPDRGRPYEQYF. CDR3 sequence (DNA): TGTGCCAGCAGTCCCGACAGGGGGAGGCCGTACGAGCAGTACTTC.

This chain connects TRBV4-2 to TRBJ2-7; D not resolved. Germline values: CDR1 LGHNA, CDR2 YNFKEQ. CDR3 length equals 14 residues. Trimming cost V 1 base and J 0 bases, with 7 bases left between them. The chain's CDR3 is CASSQAYSSYEQYF. The CDR3 coding sequence is TGTGCCAGCAGCCAAGCTTACAGCTCCTACGAGCAGTACTTC.

This chain links TRBV4-2 with TRBJ1-1; D is unresolved. Germline V gene data show CDR1 as LGHNA and CDR2 as YNFKEQ. Trimming stripped 1 base from V and 3 bases from J, with 21 bases between. This CDR3 region has 18 residues. The CDR3: CASSQVFFLKKEDTEAFF. The CDR3 region has the DNA TGTGCCAGCAGCCAAGTATTTTTCCTCAAAAAGGAGGACACTGAAGCTTTCTTT.

The chain uses TRBV12-3 or TRBV12-4 and TRBJ1-5; D remains ambiguous. This CDR3 is built from 13 residues. With 0 bases removed from V and 5 bases from J, the gap between germline ends came to 5 bases. In DNA, the CDR3 is TGTGCCAGCAGTTTAGCCCGAGATCAGCCCCAGCATTTT. Translating gives CASSLARDQPQHF.